These 20 T cell receptor beta chains share one sample of origin, sequenced in a study of cytomegalovirus exposure and HLA in healthy donors (dated by TCRdb to the late 2010s). The library was built by means of the immunoSEQ multiplex PCR assay. For the multiplex PCR, a mixture combining 60 forward primers for TCR Vbeta segments and 13 reverse primers for TCR Jbeta segments was used. The source is immuneACCESS, and TCRdb retained only in-frame sequences with V and J called. Part of the clones is not carried over; for the studies checked, unresolved V genes explain less than half of this, and the remainder is unexplained. A total of about 150,000 clones appear in this sample, 80% of them only once. Together, the top ten hold approximately 15% of the sample. The material sequenced was PBMCs. Receptors were obtained from a woman aged 40 to 50 in good health and CMV-seronegative.

The gene calls are TRBV7-2 and TRBJ2-7; the match to TRBD2 covers 7 bases. The CDR3 loop spans 14 amino acids. CDR1 SGHTA and CDR2 FQGNSA come from the germline V gene. The junction had 10 bases not matched to a gene; V was cut back by 7 bases and J by 4 bases. Written as DNA, the CDR3 is TGTGCCAGCACCAGTAGCGGGCGGACTTACGAGCAGTACTTC. The encoded protein is CASTSSGRTYEQYF.

This chain connects TRBV6-1 to TRBJ2-7; 7 nucleotides agree with TRBD1. From germline, CDR1 is MNHNS and CDR2 SASEGT. The CDR3 consists of 14 residues. The J segment lost 3 bases and the V segment lost 6 bases, leaving 8 bases of the junction unmatched. In DNA, the CDR3 is TGTGCCAGCAGCCTGACAGGGTCCGACTACGAGCAGTACTTC. Translation: CASSLTGSDYEQYF.

A word on this clone: The junction shows a germline mismatch at one end, possibly a read error. The V gene is TRBV19, the J gene TRBJ1-2; TRBD1 might be the D (6 bases). The germline gives CDR1 LNHDA, CDR2 SQIVND (reference sequence). The CDR3 sequence is 12 residues long. The CDR3: CASSQGNFGYTF. The DNA for the CDR3 is TGTGCCAGTAGTCAGGGGAACTTTGGCTACACCTTC.

There are a few counts of this clone. This chain links TRBV27 with TRBJ2-1; 7 nucleotides align to TRBD2. CDR1 is MNHEY, CDR2 SMNVEV, per germline (reference sequence). V was pared by 0 bases and J by 7 bases, with 0 bases of the junction left unmatched. CDR3 length: 13 residues. The CDR3 coding sequence is TGTGCCAGCAGTTTATCGGGGGGGAATGAGCAGTTCTTC. It is translated as CASSLSGGNEQFF.

The chain recombines TRBV7-2 with TRBJ2-3; D is possibly TRBD1 (6 bases). V lost 1 base and J 2 bases, leaving 10 bases between the germline ends. Germline V gene data show CDR1 as SGHTA and CDR2 as FQGNSA. This CDR3 contains 15 residues. The CDR3 reads CASSLGGPATDTQYF. CDR3 bases: TGTGCCAGCAGCTTAGGGGGGCCGGCCACAGATACGCAGTATTTT.

The chain employs TRBV18 and TRBJ1-2; 9 bases map to TRBD1. CDR1 is KGHSH, CDR2 LQKENI, per germline. Trimming removed 3 bases from V and 4 bases from J; junction bases left unmatched: 9. CDR3 length equals 16 residues. CDR3 protein: CASSPSGTGHSYGYTF. CDR3 nucleotide sequence: TGTGCCAGCTCACCGTCCGGGACAGGGCATTCCTATGGCTACACCTTC.

The chain links TRBV6-1 to TRBJ2-7; 9 bases match TRBD1. The trim removed 3 bases at V and 6 bases at J, leaving 3 bases unmatched. Looked up from germline, CDR1 is MNHNS and CDR2 is SASEGT. The CDR3 is made up of 13 amino acids. The DNA of the CDR3 is TGTGCCAGCAGTGAGGGACAGGGCCGCGAGCAGTACTTC. This encodes CASSEGQGREQYF.

This chain joins TRBV11-2 and TRBJ2-5; possible D gene TRBD2, 7 bases. Germline V lookup: CDR1 SGHAT, CDR2 FQNNGV. The CDR3 length is 16 residues. V lost 5 bases and J 2 bases, leaving 18 bases between the germline ends. CDR3 nucleotides: TGTGCCAGCAGCCCTGGGGGCGGGGGACTTCAAGAGACCCAGTACTTC. Translation: CASSPGGGGLQETQYF.

V usage is TRBV7-3 and J usage is TRBJ1-2; 10 bases agree with TRBD1. The CDR3 is 13 residues long. Per germline, CDR1 SGHTA and CDR2 FQGTGA. J was trimmed by 3 bases and V by 7 bases; bases with no gene match: 2. CDR3 nucleotides: TGTGCCAGCAAAGGACAGGGGGACTATGGCTACACCTTC. Its translation is CASKGQGDYGYTF.

This clone was detected a few times. CDR3 DNA: TGTGCCAGCAGCCTGGGGGAGGCGGTATATGGAAACACCATATATTTT. This translates into CASSLGEAVYGNTIYF. The chain combines TRBV13 with TRBJ1-3; D may be TRBD1 (5 bases). The germline V gene encodes CDR1 PRHDT and CDR2 FYEKMQ (reference sequence). The CDR3 consists of 16 residues. Between the trimmed V and J ends, which lost 5 bases and 3 bases, there was a span of 17 bases.

The J gene is TRBJ2-7, the V gene TRBV4-1; 9 positions match TRBD1. CDR3 length: 15 residues. Germline V lookup: CDR1 MGHRA, CDR2 YSYEKL. Germline trimming cut 4 bases from V and 1 base from J; bases unmatched to any gene: 5. CDR3 residues: CASSPGDRVSYEQYF. In nucleotides, the CDR3 is TGCGCCAGCAGCCCTGGGGACAGGGTGTCCTACGAGCAGTACTTC.

The table lists this clone with a few counts. V usage is TRBV5-4 and J usage is TRBJ2-5; a weak D match, TRBD1 (6 bases). CDR1 SGHNT and CDR2 YYREEE come from the germline V gene (reference sequence). The CDR3 totals 15 residues. Trimming left V 0 bases short and J 4 bases short, with 13 bases between. The CDR3 protein is CASSLASGAGETQYF. The CDR3 DNA reads as TGTGCCAGCAGCTTGGCGTCAGGGGCGGGAGAGACCCAGTACTTC.

This clone appeared a single time. CDR3 in amino acids: CSVDDLVTNEKLFF. DNA for the CDR3: TGCAGCGTTGACGACTTGGTAACTAATGAAAAACTGTTTTTT. V gene TRBV29-1 combines with J gene TRBJ1-4; unclear D gene. The CDR3 has 14 amino acids. CDR1 SQVTM and CDR2 ANQGSEA come from the germline V gene. Trimming removed 3 bases at V and 1 base at J, with 9 bases between.

The sample holds a few counts of this clone. The CDR3 region is CASSFLAGDNNEQFF. The CDR3 coding sequence is TGCGCCAGCAGCTTCCTAGCGGGGGATAACAATGAGCAGTTCTTC. This sequence joins TRBV5-1 and TRBJ2-1; TRBD2 aligns across 10 bases. The CDR3 runs to 15 residues. CDR1 is SGHRS, CDR2 YFSETQ, per germline. J was trimmed by 5 bases and V by 2 bases; bases with no gene match: 4.

A note on this clone: One junction end does not reproduce the germline sequence, and a read error may be involved. The chain combines TRBV4-1 with TRBJ2-2, with 9 bases matching TRBD2. CDR3 size: 18 residues. Germline V lookup: CDR1 MGHRA, CDR2 YSYEKL. The CDR3 loop is CASSQVKAGGPGTGELFF. The CDR3 bases are TGCGCCAGCAGTCAAGTGAAGGCGGGGGGGCCGGGCACCGGGGAGCTGTTTTTT.

In nucleotides, the CDR3 is TGTGCCAGCAGCCTACCGACAGGGGCAGCGGAAAAACTGTTTTTT. It specifies CASSLPTGAAEKLFF. The chain couples TRBV7-9 to TRBJ1-4; the match to TRBD1 covers 8 bases. The CDR3 is made up of 15 amino acids. The junction had 10 bases not matched to a gene; V was cut back by 5 bases and J by 8 bases. Germline V gene sequence: CDR1 SEHNR, CDR2 FQNEAQ (reference sequence).

The sample holds a few counts of this clone. V usage is TRBV6-4 and J usage is TRBJ2-1; TRBD2 matches 12 bases. Germline CDR1 MRHNA, CDR2 SNTAGT. CDR3 length: 15 amino acids. V was clipped by 0 bases and J by 6 bases; unmatched bases: 0. The CDR3 bases are TGTGCCAGCAGTGACTCGACTAGCGGGAGCAATGAGCAGTTCTTC. Translated, it gives CASSDSTSGSNEQFF.

The chain is built from TRBV18 and TRBJ2-2; 7 positions match TRBD1. Germline CDR1 reads KGHSH; CDR2 reads LQKENI. There are 18 residues in the CDR3. The V gene end was trimmed by 6 bases and the J gene end by 3 bases; junction bases not matched to a gene: 16. This CDR3 reads CASSLPGQPRRDTGELFF. The DNA for the CDR3 is TGTGCCAGCTCTCTACCGGGACAGCCTAGGCGGGACACCGGGGAGCTGTTTTTT.

The chain uses TRBV29-1 and TRBJ2-7, with 11 bases matching TRBD1. V dropped 5 bases and J dropped 3; count of bases not matched to a gene: 3. The CDR3 has 13 residues. CDR1 and CDR2 from the germline V gene are SQVTM and ANQGSEA. CDR3 protein: CSVWDRGVYEQYF. The CDR3 bases are TGCAGCGTTTGGGACAGGGGGGTCTACGAGCAGTACTTC.

The CDR3 DNA sequence: TGTGCCAGCAGCATGAGCGGGGGTCCTCGGCAGTTCTTC. It specifies CASSMSGGPRQFF. The V and J genes are TRBV9 and TRBJ2-1; 8 bases map to TRBD2. Germline V CDR1 and CDR2: SGDLS, YYNGEE. The CDR3 length is 13 residues. Unmatched junction bases numbered 9, after V lost 4 bases and J lost 12 bases.